The source of this TCR beta chain is a study of blood T cell repertoires in COVID-19. Across the study: Spain, Italy and the United States supplied samples that represented acute and convalescent COVID-19. PBMCs, B-cell-depleted T cells, or T cells were the source of the cDNA or gDNA that made up the material.

Under the authors' procedure: Reference gene primer amplification gave nucleated cell count estimates. Data came from immunoSEQ multiplex PCR; TCRdb stores just in-frame clones and leaves some out. The D gene and trimming were derived from the DNA, and the V and J assignments and clone size from that table. The sample includes around 140,000 clones, around nine tenths of them seen just once. The CDR3 is made up of 17 amino acids. V was clipped by 3 bases and J by 7 bases; unmatched bases: 14. Germline assignment: CDR1 SGHTA and CDR2 FQGNSA. This clone occurred once. The J gene is TRBJ2-1, the V gene TRBV7-2; 8 nucleotides match TRBD2. The TCR originated in a woman between 45 and 60 years old with active or convalescent COVID-19. The sequenced material came from peripheral blood. DNA of the CDR3: TGTGCCAGCAGCTTTCCCAGCGGGAGACCCGGGGGAAATGAGCAGTTCTTC. It codes for CASSFPSGRPGGNEQFF.